This TCR beta chain was captured in a study of tumor and adjacent non-tumor tissue in lung cancer. About the study: Patients were aged about 30 to 85, nine to eleven men and 4 to 6 women, stage I to III.

This CDR3 contains 15 residues. Germline V gives CDR1 SGHNT, CDR2 YENEEA. As regards this clonotype: Its cognate antigen is unknown. Relative to the germline gene, one junction end is altered; a read error may explain this.

No cell sorting was done before RNA was extracted from the tissue. The normal lung tissue was taken more than 3 cm from the tumor edge. Whole-study results and caveats: Tumor TCR diversity, when higher, was linked to shorter survival. Compared with tumor, normal lung showed significantly lower TCR diversity.

The library came from three nested PCR rounds adapted from ARM-PCR protocols. TCRdb re-called the multiplex PCR reads with MiXCR, one entry per CDR3 protein. The sample lists some 73,000 distinct CDR3 sequences, roughly 80% occurring once. The chain recombines TRBV11-3 with TRBJ2-7; weak D call: TRBD2 (5 bases). The receptor was isolated from a man aged 60-69 years with non-small cell lung cancer. Sequencing was performed on distant non-tumor lung tissue. The chain's CDR3 is CASSYRTGLAYKQYF. The CDR3 coding sequence is TGTGCCAGCAGCTATAGGACTGGATTAGCCTACAAGCAGTACTTC.